This TCR beta chain was identified in a study of T cell changes during pregnancy in multiple sclerosis. The assay was immunoSEQ multiplex PCR, and TCRdb's table has in-frame clones only and misses some. The sample contains 70,000 to 90,000 clones, 90% to 95% of which appear only once. Losses at the gene ends were 5 bases for V and 8 bases for J; bases not matched to a gene: 11. Per the germline V gene, CDR1 is SGHAT and CDR2 is FQDESV (reference sequence). This CDR3 comprises 15 residues. This TCR was recovered from a female donor with multiple sclerosis, enrolled in a pregnancy study. The chain uses TRBV11-1 and TRBJ1-4; 7 positions match TRBD1. The sequences come from peripheral blood, collected in the first trimester of pregnancy. This CDR3 reads CASSVDRTLGEKLFF. CDR3 nucleotide sequence: TGTGCCAGCAGCGTGGACAGGACCCTTGGAGAAAAACTGTTTTTT.